Described below is a single T cell receptor (beta chain) sequence and its context. Antigen specificity is unknown. This entry comes from a study of human T cells and chemical hapten exposure. Overall study context: The study traced per-sample TCR yield variation mainly to small differences in pooled library volumes. Findings and caveats of the study: DPC sensitization produced no change in TCRs with frequency above 1 in 1000.

The germline CDR1 and CDR2 sequences are MNHNY and SVGAGI (reference sequence). CDR3 size: 15 residues. Germline trimming cut 4 bases from V and 6 bases from J; bases unmatched to any gene: 9. Time point defined: healthy volunteer bleed at 6 weeks. RNA extraction used unfractionated whole blood as the source of total RNA. Individual cDNA molecules (in the library) carried attached unique molecular identifiers. Per the original data handling: Per-sample TCR counts ranged from roughly 23,224 to 750,000, median around 96,000. TCRdb reprocessed the RACE reads via MiXCR and lists one record per CDR3 protein. These V and J calls derive from TCRdb rather than the authors' analysis. The sample records some 65,000 distinct CDR3 sequences, around 6.1% being singletons.

This clonotype was sampled from a female donor in good health. Some clones in this sample may be carry-over from other donors' samples. Source material: whole blood. The V call is TRBV6-6, the J call TRBJ2-3; 8 nucleotides line up with TRBD2. CDR3 DNA sequence: TGTGCCAGCAGTTTTGGCACGGGAGGGGCGGATACGCAGTATTTT. It translates to CASSFGTGGADTQYF.